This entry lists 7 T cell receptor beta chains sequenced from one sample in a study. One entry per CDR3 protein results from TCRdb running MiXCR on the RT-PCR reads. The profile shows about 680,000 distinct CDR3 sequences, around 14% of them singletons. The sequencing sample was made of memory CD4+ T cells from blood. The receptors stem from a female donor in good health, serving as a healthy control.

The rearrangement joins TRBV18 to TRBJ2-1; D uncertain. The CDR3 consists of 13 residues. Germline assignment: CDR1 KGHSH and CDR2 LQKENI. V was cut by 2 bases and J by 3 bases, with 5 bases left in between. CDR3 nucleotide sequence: TGTGCCAGCTCACCAGACATCTACAATGAGCAGTTCTTC. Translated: CASSPDIYNEQFF.

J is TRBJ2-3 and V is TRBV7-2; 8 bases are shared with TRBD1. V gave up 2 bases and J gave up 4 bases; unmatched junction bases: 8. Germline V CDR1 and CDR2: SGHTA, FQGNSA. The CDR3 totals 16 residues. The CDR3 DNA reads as TGTGCCAGCAGCTTAAAGCGGACAGGGTCCTCAGATACGCAGTATTTT. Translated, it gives CASSLKRTGSSDTQYF.

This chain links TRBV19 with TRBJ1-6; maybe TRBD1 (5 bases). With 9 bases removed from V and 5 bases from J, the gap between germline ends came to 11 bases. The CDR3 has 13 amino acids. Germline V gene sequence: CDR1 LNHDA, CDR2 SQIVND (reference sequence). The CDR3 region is CASRELDNSPLHF. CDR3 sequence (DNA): TGTGCCAGCAGGGAGTTGGATAATTCACCCCTCCACTTT.

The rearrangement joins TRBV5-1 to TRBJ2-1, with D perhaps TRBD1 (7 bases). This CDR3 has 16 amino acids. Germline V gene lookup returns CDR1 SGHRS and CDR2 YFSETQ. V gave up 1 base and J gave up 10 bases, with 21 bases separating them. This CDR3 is CASSLRGTQGGREQFF. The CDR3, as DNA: TGCGCCAGCAGCTTGCGAGGGACTCAGGGGGGCCGCGAGCAGTTCTTC.

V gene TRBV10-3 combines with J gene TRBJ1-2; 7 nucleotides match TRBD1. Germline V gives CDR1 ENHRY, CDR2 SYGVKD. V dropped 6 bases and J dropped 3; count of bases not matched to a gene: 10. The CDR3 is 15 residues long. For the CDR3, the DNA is TGTGCCATCAGCCAACGTACAGGGGCCGACTATGGCTACACCTTC. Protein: CAISQRTGADYGYTF.

DNA for the CDR3: TGTGCCAGCAGCTCCGCCGACCGATACCCTCGCAATGAGCAGTTCTTC. Translating gives CASSSADRYPRNEQFF. The chain couples TRBV3-1 to TRBJ2-1, with unresolved D. This CDR3 has 16 residues. CDR1 LGHDT and CDR2 YNNKEL come from the germline V gene (reference sequence). V was pared by 5 bases and J by 6 bases, with 20 bases between.

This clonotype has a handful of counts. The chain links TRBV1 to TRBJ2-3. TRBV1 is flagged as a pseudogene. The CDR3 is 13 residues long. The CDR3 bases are TGCACCAGATCCCAACCCGACACAGATACGCAGTATTTT. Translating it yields CTRSQPDTDTQYF.